This entry features one TCR beta chain sequence. In the authors' workflow: Reference gene primer amplification gave nucleated cell count estimates. Clones were sequenced by immunoSEQ multiplex PCR, and TCRdb holds only the in-frame ones, with some missing. D and trimming come from the DNA, and the V and J calls and clone size come from that table. The sample yields about 110,000 clones, approximately 91% seen once. This entry is derived from a study of blood T cell repertoires in COVID-19. Study-level background: Samples representing acute and convalescent COVID-19 were sourced from the United States, Italy and Spain. From T cells, B-cell-depleted T cells, or PBMCs came the material, which was cDNA or gDNA.

This CDR3 has 17 residues. Germline-derived CDR1 and CDR2 are SGDLS and YYNGEE. V gave up 0 bases and J gave up 4 bases; unmatched junction bases: 9. The chain joins TRBV9 to TRBJ2-5; 10 bases are shared with TRBD2. This TCR was recovered from a woman in her 70s who had recovered from COVID-19. Sequenced input: peripheral blood. Here the CDR3 DNA reads TGTGCCAGCAGCGTAGATGAAGCGGGGGGGCCGGGAGAGACCCAGTACTTC. This codes for CASSVDEAGGPGETQYF.